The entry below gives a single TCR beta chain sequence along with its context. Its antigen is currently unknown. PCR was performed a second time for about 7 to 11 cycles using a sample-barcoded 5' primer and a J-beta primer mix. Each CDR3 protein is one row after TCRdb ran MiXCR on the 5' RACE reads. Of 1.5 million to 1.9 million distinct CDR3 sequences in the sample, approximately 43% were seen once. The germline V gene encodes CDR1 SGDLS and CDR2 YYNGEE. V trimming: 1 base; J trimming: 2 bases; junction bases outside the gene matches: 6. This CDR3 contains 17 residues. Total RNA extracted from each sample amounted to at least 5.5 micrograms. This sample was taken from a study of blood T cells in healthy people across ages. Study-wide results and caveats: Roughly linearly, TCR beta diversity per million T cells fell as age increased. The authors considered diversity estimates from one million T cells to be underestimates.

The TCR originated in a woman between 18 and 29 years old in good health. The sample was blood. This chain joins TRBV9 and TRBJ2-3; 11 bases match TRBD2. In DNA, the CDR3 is TGTGCCAGCAGCGTATCCGTAGCGGGGGGGCCCACAGATACGCAGTATTTT. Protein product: CASSVSVAGGPTDTQYF.